These T cell receptor beta chains were read from a single sample in a study of regulatory T cells in long-lasting Graves disease. TCRdb reanalysed the multiplex PCR reads using MiXCR and keeps one entry per CDR3 protein. The sample lists some 600,000 distinct CDR3 sequences; around 15% were seen once. This same sample was also part of a study on T cells in Graves' hyperthyroidism and ophthalmopathy.

The source was peripheral blood mononuclear cells (PBMCs), collected at new diagnosis, from a patient treated with antithyroid drugs. These receptors all stem from a man aged 18 to 30 with Graves disease. CDR3s include the opening cysteine and the closing phenylalanine or tryptophan. Each record gives: V gene, D gene, J gene, clone size, CDR3 protein, CDR3 DNA. A D gene is named only where the DNA matches it firmly. A row's size may be missing; if present it is once, few, many or a size class.

TRBV27,TRBD2,TRBJ2-1,many,CASSRLGASGRVSYNEQFF,TGTGCCAGCAGCCGACTCGGGGCTAGCGGGAGAGTCTCCTACAATGAGCAGTTCTTC
TRBV6-1,-,TRBJ2-3,many,CASRIDPGNADTQYF,TGTGCCAGCAGGATCGACCCCGGCAACGCAGATACGCAGTATTTT
TRBV7-2,TRBD2,TRBJ2-5,many,CASSSPAGEETQYF,TGTGCCAGCAGCTCGCCAGCGGGAGAAGAGACCCAGTACTTC
TRBV24-1,-,TRBJ2-5,few,CATSNPRGEQETQYF,TGTGCCACCAGTAATCCCCGCGGGGAACAAGAGACCCAGTACTTC
TRBV11-3,TRBD2,TRBJ2-3,many,CAGPLLAASTDTQYF,TGTGCCGGACCATTACTAGCGGCTAGCACAGATACGCAGTATTTT
TRBV14,TRBD1,TRBJ2-1,-,CASSPPRQGGSYNEQFF,TGTGCCAGCAGCCCCCCCAGACAGGGCGGCTCCTACAATGAGCAGTTCTTC
TRBV6-1,-,TRBJ2-5,many,CASSEGVAETQYF,TGTGCCAGCAGTGAAGGGGTAGCAGAGACCCAGTACTTC
TRBV28,-,TRBJ2-1,many,CASSLPGDSYNEQFF,TGTGCCAGCAGTTTACCAGGCGACTCCTACAATGAGCAGTTCTTC
TRBV7-8,TRBD2,TRBJ2-2,-,CASSLVAGGVTGELFF,TGTGCCAGCAGCTTAGTAGCGGGAGGGGTCACCGGGGAGCTGTTTTTT
TRBV6-1,TRBD1,TRBJ2-7,many,CASSRDRVTYEEQYF,TGTGCCAGCAGCCGGGACAGGGTGACTTACGAAGAGCAGTACTTC
TRBV6-2/TRBV6-3,-,TRBJ2-3,few,CASSYEASRTDTQYF,TGTGCCAGCAGTTACGAGGCTAGCCGCACAGATACGCAGTATTTT
TRBV6-5,-,TRBJ2-5,-,CASSSITRKGGQETQYF,TGTGCCAGCAGTTCCATCACCCGCAAAGGGGGCCAAGAGACCCAGTACTTC
TRBV27,TRBD2,TRBJ2-3,-,CTSSLSAGGRTDTQYF,TGTACCAGCAGTTTATCGGCGGGAGGGCGCACAGATACGCAGTATTTT
TRBV7-8,-,TRBJ1-5,-,CASSLANGGHQPQHF,TGTGCCAGCAGCTTAGCGAACGGCGGGCATCAGCCCCAGCATTTT
TRBV19,TRBD2,TRBJ2-1,few,CASSIDAGGPYNEQFF,TGTGCCAGTAGTATCGATGCGGGAGGGCCTTACAATGAGCAGTTCTTC
TRBV12-3/TRBV12-4,-,TRBJ2-7,many,CASSLAAYGGSSYEQYF,TGTGCCAGCAGTTTAGCAGCCTACGGAGGTTCCTCCTACGAGCAGTACTTC
TRBV6-2/TRBV6-3,-,TRBJ1-1,many,CASSYSEGVEAFF,TGTGCCAGCAGTTACTCAGAGGGAGTTGAAGCTTTCTTT
TRBV5-6,-,TRBJ2-7,few,CASAATRGTAYEQYF,TGTGCCAGCGCCGCAACCAGAGGGACGGCTTACGAGCAGTACTTC
TRBV6-1,-,TRBJ1-6,few,CASSEVWGNNSPLHF,TGTGCCAGCAGTGAAGTATGGGGGAATAATTCACCCCTCCACTTT
TRBV12-3/TRBV12-4,TRBD2,TRBJ2-1,many,CASSGGTSGPTRKFYNEQFF,TGTGCCAGCAGCGGGGGGACTAGCGGGCCCACCAGGAAATTCTACAATGAGCAGTTCTTC
TRBV6-2/TRBV6-3,TRBD1,TRBJ2-7,few,CASSLPGTGIEQYF,TGTGCCAGCAGTCTCCCCGGGACAGGGATCGAGCAGTACTTC
TRBV28,-,TRBJ1-2,-,CASSSHSGTSYGYTF,TGTGCCAGCAGTTCTCACTCCGGGACAAGTTATGGCTACACCTTC
TRBV12-3/TRBV12-4,TRBD2,TRBJ2-1,many,CASSFYGTSGMDEQFF,TGTGCCAGCAGTTTTTACGGGACTAGCGGGATGGATGAGCAGTTCTTC
TRBV2,-,TRBJ1-1,many,CASSASGGNTEAFF,TGTGCCAGCAGTGCCTCGGGGGGAAACACTGAAGCTTTCTTT
TRBV4-1,TRBD2,TRBJ2-7,-,CASSQASGSSSYEQYF,TGCGCCAGCAGCCAAGCGAGCGGGAGTTCCTCCTACGAGCAGTACTTC
TRBV9,-,TRBJ2-1,-,CASSRELGNNEQFF,TGTGCCAGCAGCCGGGAGTTGGGAAACAATGAGCAGTTCTTC
TRBV3-1,TRBD2,TRBJ2-3,few,CASSRVGTSGSRTQYF,TGTGCCAGCAGCCGAGTCGGGACTAGCGGGAGTAGAACGCAGTATTTT
TRBV7-6,-,TRBJ1-2,few,CASSLGTRGYGYTF,TGTGCCAGCAGCTTAGGGACCCGGGGTTATGGCTACACCTTC
TRBV28,TRBD1,TRBJ1-2,many,CASRMTGVSNYGYTF,TGTGCCAGCAGAATGACAGGGGTCTCTAACTATGGCTACACCTTC
TRBV19,TRBD1,TRBJ1-3,-,CASSTTGALTGNTIYF,TGTGCCAGTAGTACGACAGGGGCCCTTACTGGAAACACCATATATTTT
TRBV11-1,TRBD2,TRBJ2-7,few,CASTPGAGESYEQHF,TGTGCCAGCACTCCGGGAGCGGGAGAGTCCTACGAGCAGCACTTC
TRBV27,-,TRBJ1-6,many,CASSLPGPSLHF,TGTGCCAGCAGTTTACCGGGTCCGTCCCTCCACTTT